This paragraph reports one TCR delta chain. No cognate antigen has been identified for it. Sequence at one end of the junction differs from germline and may be a read error. The protocol used for the library was PCR. TCRdb shows the sequencer as Illumina MiSeq. Clones were re-identified by TCRdb from the public reads with CATT, and rows with the same DNA were merged. The table for this sample lists about 6,100 delta-chain clones; roughly a tenth of them were counted only once. The top ten hold 11% to 15% of the sample. Reading the germline V gene gives CDR1 TSWWSYY and CDR2 QGS. Taken from cysteine to phenylalanine, the CDR3 has 25 residues. CDR3 DNA is the only sequence kept; it has 75 bases, read in frame from the first base. This record comes from a study of human gamma delta and Vdelta1 T cells (dated 2018 in TCRdb). About the study as a whole: The study examined Delta One T cells, which are Vd1+ gamma-delta T cells, as cytotoxic effectors against acute myeloid leukemia.

The chain is made from TRDV1 and TRDJ1, with 11 central nucleotides matching TRDD3. This clonotype originated in a human donor in good health. What was sequenced was naive CD27+ Vdelta1 gamma-delta T cells from blood. The CDR3 amino acid sequence is: CAPGEHSLRTGNWGIGNPRRHKLIF. The sequenced DNA is TGTGCTCCTGGGGAACATTCCTTAAGGACGGGTAACTGGGGGATAGGGAACCCACGCCGTCATAAACTCATCTTT.